This entry lists 21 T cell receptor beta chains sequenced from one sample in a study of T-cell reconstitution after alpha-beta-depleted transplantation in children. Unique molecular identifiers were incorporated when the TCRbeta library was constructed. TCRdb reprocessed the PCR reads with MiXCR, giving one entry per CDR3 protein. The sample lists approximately 89,000 distinct CDR3 sequences, roughly 15% occurring once. Sequencing used PBMCs, mostly from graft donor cells, obtained 180 days after TCRalphabeta/CD19-depleted stem cell transplant. All receptors derive from a male patient between 2 and 15 years old who had a stem cell transplant for acute lymphoblastic leukemia, so the T cells may come from the graft donor.

This clonotype was observed a handful of times. This chain connects TRBV5-1 to TRBJ2-1; TRBD1 matches 7 bases. CDR1 is SGHRS, CDR2 YFSETQ, per germline. V was pared by 0 bases and J by 5 bases, with 8 bases of the junction left unmatched. The CDR3 totals 16 residues. CDR3 nucleotides: TGCGCCAGCAGCTTGGAGGGGGCTCCGGTAAACAATGAGCAGTTCTTC. Encoded protein: CASSLEGAPVNNEQFF.

The chain joins TRBV12-3 or TRBV12-4 to TRBJ2-5; D remains unclear. This CDR3 has 14 residues. Between the trimmed V and J ends, which lost 5 bases and 5 bases, there was a span of 15 bases. The CDR3 is CASSPSSQGETQYF. The CDR3 DNA reads TGTGCCAGCAGTCCCTCGTCCCAAGGGGAGACCCAGTACTTC.

This chain uses TRBV11-3 with TRBJ2-2; the D is unclear. The CDR3 consists of 15 residues. Trimming pared 4 bases from V and 0 bases from J, leaving 9 bases between. CDR1 is SGHNT and CDR2 is YENEEA in the germline V gene. CDR3 bases: TGTGCCAGCAGCTCCGACGGCGCGAACACCGGGGAGCTGTTTTTT. Amino acid sequence: CASSSDGANTGELFF.

This clonotype was found many times. The genes are TRBV5-1 and TRBJ2-7, with 9 bases identical to TRBD1. CDR1 and CDR2 from the germline V gene are SGHRS and YFSETQ. The CDR3 is 15 residues long. Trimming took 4 bases from V and 2 from J; bases not matched to a gene: 7. The CDR3 DNA is TGCGCCAGCAGCGCTACCGGGACAGGGACCTACGAGCAGTACTTC. It encodes CASSATGTGTYEQYF.

This clonotype was picked up one time. This may arise from a read error, as a much more abundant clone is one base away. The DNA for the CDR3 is TGCAGTGCTAGCGGGTGGAGGGGGCCCCAGTACGAGCAGTACTTC. Amino acids: CSASGWRGPQYEQYF. The chain combines TRBV20-1 with TRBJ2-7, with a possible D match to TRBD1 (7 bases). CDR1 and CDR2 (germline): DFQATT, SNEGSKA (reference sequence). This CDR3 has 15 amino acids. The V end lost 3 bases, the J end lost 4 bases, and 19 bases lay between the germline ends.

This clonotype was counted between two and nine times. The chain has TRBV7-9 and TRBJ2-1; D assignment may be TRBD1 or TRBD2 (5 bases each). CDR1 is SEHNR, CDR2 FQNEAQ, per germline (reference sequence). The CDR3 runs to 15 residues. Trimming stripped 4 bases from V and 8 bases from J, with 18 bases between. CDR3 sequence: CASSSFPGAGYEQFF. CDR3 sequence (DNA): TGTGCCAGCAGCTCGTTTCCCGGGGCAGGGTATGAGCAGTTCTTC.

This clonotype was found a few times. The rearrangement uses TRBV7-9 and TRBJ1-1, with D perhaps matching TRBD1 (5 bases). CDR1 and CDR2 (germline): SEHNR, FQNEAQ (reference sequence). The CDR3 loop spans 14 amino acids. Trimming stripped 0 bases from V and 7 bases from J, with 12 bases between. CDR3 amino acids: CASSLAGEDGEAFF. For the CDR3, the DNA is TGTGCCAGCAGCTTAGCGGGGGAAGATGGTGAAGCTTTCTTT.

The V and J genes are TRBV27 and TRBJ1-5; TRBD1 agrees at 9 bases. The CDR3 has 14 residues. The germline CDR1 and CDR2 sequences are MNHEY and SMNVEV (reference sequence). Trimming at V came to 6 bases and at J to 6 bases, leaving 6 bases not matched to a gene. The CDR3 reads CASRGQGRTQPQHF. CDR3 in DNA: TGTGCCAGCAGGGGACAGGGAAGAACTCAGCCCCAGCATTTT.

V is TRBV20-1 and J is TRBJ2-3; 11 bases align to TRBD2. CDR1 is DFQATT, CDR2 SNEGSKA, per germline (reference sequence). The V segment lost 0 bases and the J segment 4 bases; nucleotides outside the gene matches: 3. This CDR3 has 15 residues. Written as DNA, the CDR3 is TGCAGTGCTAGAGACCCTAGCGGGGGGCCAGATACGCAGTATTTT. Protein: CSARDPSGGPDTQYF.

This clonotype has only a few counts. The rearrangement links TRBV6-5 to TRBJ1-4, with D possibly TRBD1 on 5 matching bases. The V and J ends lost 4 bases and 7 bases respectively, with 19 bases between them. Germline assignment: CDR1 MNHEY and CDR2 SVGAGI. There are 16 residues in the CDR3. The CDR3 loop is CASSSNLQGRGEKLFF. CDR3 DNA: TGTGCCAGCAGTTCGAACCTCCAGGGAAGAGGTGAAAAACTGTTTTTT.

The chain combines TRBV12-3 or TRBV12-4 with TRBJ2-3, with no clear D. The CDR3 extends over 11 amino acids. With 3 bases removed from V and 11 bases from J, the gap between germline ends came to 9 bases. The DNA of the CDR3 is TGTGCCAGCAGTTTCCTATCCCTGCAGTATTTT. Translated: CASSFLSLQYF.

This chain connects TRBV20-1 to TRBJ2-1, with D perhaps matching TRBD1 (6 bases). The CDR3 sequence is 14 residues long. Germline values: CDR1 DFQATT, CDR2 SNEGSKA (reference sequence). V was shortened by 3 bases and J by 5 bases, with 14 bases between the two germline ends. The CDR3 DNA follows: TGCAGTGCTAGCCCTCTTCCAGGGGACAATGAGCAGTTCTTC. Its translation: CSASPLPGDNEQFF.

This clonotype was detected only a few times. This rearrangement joins TRBV5-1 to TRBJ1-5; D may be TRBD1 (5 bases). Trimming shortened V by 1 base and J by 0 bases, and 11 bases separated the two germline ends. Germline V gene data show CDR1 as SGHRS and CDR2 as YFSETQ. The CDR3 has 16 residues. The DNA for the CDR3 is TGCGCCAGCAGCTTGTGGCCAGGGTATAGCAATCAGCCCCAGCATTTT. Translated, it gives CASSLWPGYSNQPQHF. Complete variable domain (other parts from reference TRBV5-1 and TRBJ1-5): KAGVTQTPRYLIKTRGQQVTLSCSPISGHRSVSWYQQTPGQGLQFLFEYFSETQRNKGNFPGRFSGRQFSNSRSEMNVSTLELGDSALYLCASSLWPGYSNQPQHFGDGTRLSIL.

The V call is TRBV5-1, the J call TRBJ2-5; 10 bases line up with TRBD2. J gave up 1 base and V 0 bases, and 6 bases lay outside the gene matches. The CDR3 extends over 17 amino acids. Germline-derived CDR1 and CDR2 are SGHRS and YFSETQ. The CDR3, as DNA: TGCGCCAGCAGCTTGGGGCTAGCGGGGGCCCTCCAAGAGACCCAGTACTTC. Amino acid sequence: CASSLGLAGALQETQYF. The full variable domain, completed using reference TRBV5-1 and TRBJ2-5, is KAGVTQTPRYLIKTRGQQVTLSCSPISGHRSVSWYQQTPGQGLQFLFEYFSETQRNKGNFPGRFSGRQFSNSRSEMNVSTLELGDSALYLCASSLGLAGALQETQYFGPGTRLLVL.

This clonotype came up a few times. The chain uses TRBV15 and TRBJ2-5; 11 bases agree with TRBD2. Germline values: CDR1 LNHNV, CDR2 YYDKDF (reference sequence). The CDR3 has 14 amino acids. Unmatched junction bases numbered 4, after V lost 5 bases and J lost 5 bases. CDR3 in amino acids: CATSYTSGGETQYF. The CDR3 nucleotides are TGTGCCACCAGCTATACTAGCGGGGGTGAGACCCAGTACTTC.

V usage is TRBV7-2 and J usage is TRBJ2-7; tentatively, D is TRBD1 (5 bases). CDR3 length equals 14 residues. Germline loops: CDR1 SGHTA, CDR2 FQGNSA. V lost 1 base and J 3 bases, leaving 10 bases between the germline ends. DNA of the CDR3: TGTGCCAGCAGCTTAGGGGGCCCGGACTACGAGCAGTACTTC. Its translation is CASSLGGPDYEQYF.

There are a few counts of this clonotype. V is TRBV20-1 and J is TRBJ2-5, with TRBD1 matching 9 bases. CDR3 length: 13 residues. V lost 6 bases and J lost 4; bases outside the gene matches: 6. Per germline, CDR1 DFQATT and CDR2 SNEGSKA (reference sequence). CDR3 protein: CSATHRGRETQYF. CDR3 nucleotide sequence: TGCAGTGCAACCCACAGGGGGCGAGAGACCCAGTACTTC.

The V and J genes are TRBV25-1 and TRBJ2-1; no reliable D call. V was pared by 3 bases and J by 4 bases, with 13 bases between. CDR1 and CDR2 from the germline V gene are MGHDK and SYGVNS. This CDR3 is built from 15 residues. In DNA, the CDR3 is TGTGCCAGCAGTGAGTCTCTTGGACCATACAATGAGCAGTTCTTC. It specifies CASSESLGPYNEQFF.

V and J are TRBV20-1 and TRBJ2-7, with TRBD2 matching 11 bases. This CDR3 is 15 amino acids long. With 5 bases clipped from V and 5 bases from J, the junction kept 11 bases outside the gene matches. CDR1 DFQATT and CDR2 SNEGSKA come from the germline V gene (reference sequence). This chain's CDR3 is CSAGLAGGLENEQYF. Here the CDR3 DNA reads TGCAGTGCTGGCTTAGCGGGGGGGCTGGAGAACGAGCAGTACTTC.

The CDR3 is CASSLLETGTEAFF. CDR3 nucleotide sequence: TGTGCCAGCTCACTCCTCGAAACGGGGACTGAAGCTTTCTTT. The chain employs TRBV18 and TRBJ1-1; D is unresolved. The germline gives CDR1 KGHSH, CDR2 LQKENI. The CDR3 runs to 14 residues. Trimming took 4 bases from V and 5 from J, leaving 14 bases between them.

The table lists this clonotype with a few counts. The chain has TRBV4-3 and TRBJ2-4; TRBD1 aligns across 7 bases. The germline CDR1 and CDR2 sequences are LGHNA and YSLEER. The CDR3 extends over 13 amino acids. Trimming removed 6 bases from V and 9 bases from J; junction bases left unmatched: 8. CDR3 nucleotide sequence: TGCGCCAGCAGAAAAACAGGGGTGGGCATTCAGTACTTC. Translated: CASRKTGVGIQYF.